Below are 26 T cell receptor beta chains sequenced from a single sample in a study of beta chain features in type 1 diabetes. Findings and caveats of the study: In every one of the four CD4+ subsets, TCRB CDR3s were moderately but significantly shorter in Type 1 diabetes patients.

These receptors are not linked to any known antigen. Expressed TCRB transcripts were sequenced because the entire RNA isolate underwent reverse transcription. TCRdb's copy holds only in-frame clones and misses some; the assay was immunoSEQ multiplex PCR. The sample consists of almost 350,000 clones, about a tenth of them appearing once. Sample: central memory CD4+ T cells from blood. The source of these receptors is a man younger than 40 with type 1 diabetes.

This clone was recorded a few times. This chain links TRBV6-1 with TRBJ2-3, with D possibly being TRBD2 (6 bases). V was cut by 5 bases and J by 0 bases, with 6 bases left in between. The CDR3 covers 13 residues. Per germline, CDR1 MNHNS and CDR2 SASEGT. In DNA, the CDR3 is TGTGCCAGCAGTAGCGGGAGCACAGATACGCAGTATTTT. Its translation: CASSSGSTDTQYF.

The chain employs TRBV9 and TRBJ2-3; 11 nucleotides agree with TRBD2. Looked up from germline, CDR1 is SGDLS and CDR2 is YYNGEE. This CDR3 has 17 amino acids. The V gene end was trimmed by 4 bases and the J gene end by 0 bases; junction bases not matched to a gene: 7. The CDR3 nucleotides read TGTGCCAGCAGCCTCAATAGCGGGGGGGCTAGCACAGATACGCAGTATTTT. This encodes CASSLNSGGASTDTQYF.

V gene TRBV28 combines with J gene TRBJ1-3, with 8 nucleotides matching TRBD1. The CDR3 is made up of 17 amino acids. Germline trimming cut 6 bases from V and 0 bases from J; bases unmatched to any gene: 10. Germline V gene data show CDR1 as MDHEN and CDR2 as SYDVKM. CDR3 in DNA: TGTGCCAGCAGGGGACGCCGGGACAGGTTCTCTGGAAACACCATATATTTT. This encodes CASRGRRDRFSGNTIYF.

This rearrangement joins TRBV7-2 to TRBJ2-2; 8 nucleotides align to TRBD2. J gave up 1 base and V 1 base, and 8 bases lay outside the gene matches. Germline V gene data show CDR1 as SGHTA and CDR2 as FQGNSA. This CDR3 comprises 18 residues. The CDR3 DNA reads TGTGCCAGCAGCTTAGTAGGTTTGCGGGGGGTGAACACCGGGGAGCTGTTTTTT. Translation: CASSLVGLRGVNTGELFF.

This clone was seen only a few times. The CDR3 nucleotides are TGTGCCAGCAGTCACTATCGGACTAGCGGGGCGAATACGCAGTATTTT. The encoded protein is CASSHYRTSGANTQYF. V usage is TRBV6-5 and J usage is TRBJ2-3, with TRBD2 matching over 12 bases. The CDR3 length is 16 residues. V trimming: 5 bases; J trimming: 7 bases; junction bases outside the gene matches: 10. Germline V CDR1 and CDR2: MNHEY, SVGAGI.

The chain links TRBV5-6 to TRBJ2-5; no reliable D call. CDR1 SGHDT and CDR2 YYEEEE come from the germline V gene. The CDR3 totals 12 residues. Trimming removed 4 bases from V and 2 bases from J, with 6 bases in between. The CDR3 loop reads CASSDIQETQYF. CDR3 sequence (DNA): TGTGCCAGCAGCGACATACAAGAGACCCAGTACTTC. The complete variable domain, with remaining parts taken from reference TRBV5-6 and TRBJ2-5, reads DAGVTQSPTHLIKTRGQQVTLRCSPKSGHDTVSWYQQALGQGPQFIFQYYEEEERQRGNFPDRFSGHQFPNYSSELNVNALLLGDSALYLCASSDIQETQYFGPGTRLLVL.

This clone came up a few times. The rearrangement joins TRBV5-4 to TRBJ1-1; maybe TRBD1 (6 bases). The V end lost 1 base, the J end lost 1 base, and 11 bases lay between the germline ends. This CDR3 region has 15 residues. Germline V CDR1 and CDR2: SGHNT, YYREEE (reference sequence). Written as DNA, the CDR3 is TGTGCCAGCAGCTTGTGGGGGCTGGGGAACACTGAAGCTTTCTTT. Protein: CASSLWGLGNTEAFF. The entire variable domain, with the rest obtained from reference TRBV5-4 and TRBJ1-1, is as follows: ETGVTQSPTHLIKTRGQQVTLRCSSQSGHNTVSWYQQALGQGPQFIFQYYREEENGRGNFPPRFSGLQFPNYSSELNVNALELDDSALYLCASSLWGLGNTEAFFGQGTRLTVV.

This clone occurred a few times. The CDR3 spells CASTLEGGSSPLHF. The CDR3 DNA reads TGCGCCAGCACCCTCGAGGGGGGGAGTTCACCCCTCCACTTT. The chain couples TRBV5-1 to TRBJ1-6, with a weak D call TRBD1 (6 bases). This CDR3 is 14 amino acids long. V was clipped by 6 bases and J by 9 bases, with 16 bases between them. Germline V CDR1 and CDR2: SGHRS, YFSETQ.

The gene calls are TRBV30 and TRBJ2-5; tentative D call: TRBD1 (7 bases). From germline, CDR1 is GTSNPN and CDR2 SVGIG (reference sequence). With 5 bases removed from V and 2 bases from J, the gap between germline ends came to 9 bases. The CDR3 runs to 12 residues. The CDR3 DNA reads as TGTGCCTGGGCGGGACAGCAAGAGACCCAGTACTTC. Translated, it gives CAWAGQQETQYF.

This clone has only a few counts. The rearrangement joins TRBV25-1 to TRBJ1-1; TRBD1 agrees at 7 bases. The CDR3 totals 14 residues. V was clipped by 5 bases and J by 1 base; unmatched bases: 4. CDR1 and CDR2 (germline): MGHDK, SYGVNS. The CDR3 nucleotides are TGTGCCAGCAGTCGGACAGGATCGAACACTGAAGCTTTCTTT. Its protein is CASSRTGSNTEAFF.

This chain connects TRBV5-5 to TRBJ2-5; 9 bases map to TRBD2. Germline trimming cut 6 bases from V and 0 bases from J; bases unmatched to any gene: 9. CDR1 is SGHKS, CDR2 YYEKEE, per germline (reference sequence). The CDR3 consists of 16 residues. This CDR3 is CASTRGLATHQETQYF. CDR3 bases: TGTGCCAGCACCCGAGGACTAGCGACCCACCAAGAGACCCAGTACTTC.

V and J are TRBV11-2 and TRBJ2-7; D is ambiguous. The CDR3 runs to 14 residues. Trimming took 0 bases from V and 3 from J, leaving 9 bases between them. Germline V gene data show CDR1 as SGHAT and CDR2 as FQNNGV. The CDR3 DNA reads TGTGCCAGCAGCTTAGATGGCAGAAACTACGAGCAGTACTTC. It encodes CASSLDGRNYEQYF.

There are many counts of this clone. V gene TRBV21-1 combines with J gene TRBJ1-1. TRBV21-1 is annotated as a pseudogene. The length of the CDR3 is 17 residues. CDR3 sequence: CASDQSRLGGENTEAFF. DNA for the CDR3: TGTGCCAGCGACCAAAGCAGGCTGGGCGGGGAGAACACTGAAGCTTTCTTT.

This clone has a handful of counts. V is TRBV6-5 and J is TRBJ2-5; D might be TRBD2 (6 bases). V dropped 6 bases and J dropped 4 bases, with 15 bases sitting between them. The germline CDR1 and CDR2 sequences are MNHEY and SVGAGI. This CDR3 has 14 amino acids. The CDR3 region is CASSPDVGGETQYF. The DNA of the CDR3 is TGTGCCAGCAGCCCGGACGTGGGGGGAGAGACCCAGTACTTC.

The chain couples TRBV15 to TRBJ1-5; no reliable D call. Germline lookup yields CDR1 LNHNV and CDR2 YYDKDF (reference sequence). Trimming took 4 bases from V and 4 from J, leaving 8 bases between them. The CDR3 totals 13 residues. For the CDR3, the DNA is TGTGCCACCAGCACCGGAGGGAATCAGCCCCAGCATTTT. Amino acid sequence: CATSTGGNQPQHF.

This clone was counted between two and nine times. The chain couples TRBV19 to TRBJ1-5; D remains ambiguous. Trimming took 8 bases from V and 6 from J, leaving 14 bases between them. CDR1 LNHDA and CDR2 SQIVND come from the germline V gene (reference sequence). The CDR3 is made up of 13 amino acids. CDR3 sequence reads: CASLGPLGQPQHF. The CDR3 DNA reads as TGTGCCAGTCTTGGGCCCCTCGGTCAGCCCCAGCATTTT.

This clone was observed a handful of times. Other DNA sequences in this sample translate to the same CDR3. V and J are TRBV7-2 and TRBJ2-5; D call uncertain. Trimming removed 2 bases from V and 0 bases from J, with 7 bases in between. Germline V gene data show CDR1 as SGHTA and CDR2 as FQGNSA. CDR3 length: 14 residues. Written as DNA, the CDR3 is TGTGCCAGCAGCTTAACCTGGGACCAAGAGACCCAGTACTTC. It is translated as CASSLTWDQETQYF.

This chain uses TRBV5-1 with TRBJ2-5, with D possibly matching TRBD1 (5 bases). V was clipped by 5 bases and J by 0 bases, with 8 bases between them. The germline CDR1 and CDR2 sequences are SGHRS and YFSETQ. The CDR3 is 13 residues long. In DNA, the CDR3 is TGCGCCAGCAGGTGGGGCTACCAAGAGACCCAGTACTTC. Residues: CASRWGYQETQYF.

The V and J genes are TRBV15 and TRBJ1-5; D is unresolved. The CDR3 is 15 amino acids. V was cut by 0 bases and J by 6 bases, with 12 bases left in between. Germline CDR1 LNHNV, CDR2 YYDKDF (reference sequence). The CDR3 loop is CATSRDFGGTQPQHF. Written as DNA, the CDR3 is TGTGCCACCAGCAGAGATTTTGGAGGAACTCAGCCCCAGCATTTT. Looking up the rest from reference TRBV15 and TRBJ1-5 gives the full variable domain: DAMVIQNPRYQVTQFGKPVTLSCSQTLNHNVMYWYQQKSSQAPKLLFHYYDKDFNNEADTPDNFQSRRPNTSFCFLDIRSPGLGDTAMYLCATSRDFGGTQPQHFGDGTRLSIL.

V usage is TRBV7-2 and J usage is TRBJ2-3, with D tentatively TRBD2 (6 bases). This CDR3 region has 17 residues. CDR1 is SGHTA and CDR2 is FQGNSA in the germline V gene. V dropped 5 bases and J dropped 6 bases, with 24 bases sitting between them. The CDR3: CASSPTAVAAGSDTQYF. The CDR3 DNA follows: TGTGCCAGCAGCCCCACCGCCGTAGCGGCAGGGAGTGATACGCAGTATTTT.

The V gene is TRBV9, the J gene TRBJ2-1; D is perhaps TRBD2 (6 bases). This CDR3 contains 17 residues. The germline CDR1 and CDR2 sequences are SGDLS and YYNGEE. Trimming shortened V by 3 bases and J by 9 bases, and 25 bases separated the two germline ends. Here the CDR3 reads CASSATGPTRVYGEQFF. In DNA, the CDR3 is TGTGCCAGCAGCGCCACCGGGCCGACTAGAGTATACGGTGAGCAGTTCTTC. Looking up the rest from reference TRBV9 and TRBJ2-1 gives the full variable domain: DSGVTQTPKHLITATGQRVTLRCSPRSGDLSVYWYQQSLDQGLQFLIQYYNGEERAKGNILERFSAQQFPDLHSELNLSSLELGDSALYFCASSATGPTRVYGEQFFGPGTRLTVL.

This clone has only a few counts. At the DNA level, this CDR3 is encoded by other sequences in the same sample as well. The rearrangement links TRBV29-1 to TRBJ2-7; possibly TRBD2 for D (5 bases). V lost 4 bases, J lost 4 bases, and 11 bases lay in between. Germline CDR1 SQVTM, CDR2 ANQGSEA. The CDR3 is made up of 12 amino acids. CDR3 nucleotides: TGCAGCGTTGCGGGGTCCAGTTACGAGCAGTACTTC. This sequence encodes CSVAGSSYEQYF.

This clone was observed once. V gene TRBV7-8 combines with J gene TRBJ2-3; TRBD2 matches at 9 bases. Germline CDR1 SGHVS, CDR2 FQNEAQ. CDR3 length: 15 amino acids. After removal of 4 bases from V and 1 base from J, the junction contained 3 bases not matched to a gene. The CDR3 protein is CASSSSGGRTDTQYF. The CDR3 DNA follows: TGTGCCAGCAGCTCGAGCGGGGGGCGCACAGATACGCAGTATTTT.

In its sample, this clone was seen a few times. The rearrangement uses TRBV28 and TRBJ2-3; D call uncertain. This CDR3 is built from 12 residues. CDR1 is MDHEN, CDR2 SYDVKM, per germline. V was pared by 2 bases and J by 13 bases, with 13 bases between. The CDR3 region has the DNA TGTGCCAGCAGTTTAAGTGGGCTCGCAGAGTATTTT. Translation gives CASSLSGLAEYF.

This clone was seen more than once but under ten times. V and J are TRBV18 and TRBJ1-4; no clear D gene. Germline V gene sequence: CDR1 KGHSH, CDR2 LQKENI. The length of the CDR3 is 12 residues. The ends were cut back, 3 bases at V and 8 bases at J, with 7 bases in the middle. The CDR3 DNA follows: TGTGCCAGCTCACCTCGGAGAGAAAAACTGTTTTTT. As protein: CASSPRREKLFF.

The chain joins TRBV27 to TRBJ2-3; TRBD2 aligns across 11 bases. The CDR3 contains 15 residues. V was pared by 5 bases and J by 3 bases, with 4 bases of the junction left unmatched. Germline V gene data show CDR1 as MNHEY and CDR2 as SMNVEV (reference sequence). The CDR3 DNA follows: TGTGCCAGCAGTCCGGCTAGCGGGGGGACAGATACGCAGTATTTT. Translation gives CASSPASGGTDTQYF.